Below are 26 T cell receptor beta chains sequenced from a single sample in a study of blood T cell repertoires in COVID-19. Profiling relied on immunoSEQ multiplex PCR, and the TCRdb table lists in-frame clones only, not all of them. The repertoire consists of 200,000 to 250,000 clones, with around 89% occurring once and the leading ten covering approximately 2.7%. The material sequenced was PBMCs or T cells enriched from blood (not recorded which). These receptors were taken from a woman aged 25-40 years who had recovered from COVID-19.

This chain uses TRBV6-5 with TRBJ2-3; the match to TRBD1 covers 7 bases. From germline, CDR1 is MNHEY and CDR2 SVGAGI. This CDR3 has 15 amino acids. The trim removed 6 bases at V and 1 base at J, leaving 7 bases unmatched. The CDR3 here is CASRQGIWGTDTQYF. CDR3 nucleotide sequence: TGTGCCAGCAGACAGGGGATATGGGGCACAGATACGCAGTATTTT.

This chain links TRBV7-2 with TRBJ1-1; a possible D gene is TRBD1 (5 bases). The ends were cut back, 1 base at V and 0 bases at J, with 6 bases in the middle. The CDR3 is made up of 14 amino acids. CDR1 and CDR2 (germline): SGHTA, FQGNSA. This CDR3 is CASSLGTLNTEAFF. DNA for the CDR3: TGTGCCAGCAGCTTAGGGACACTGAACACTGAAGCTTTCTTT.

The chain recombines TRBV27 with TRBJ2-7, with a possible D match to TRBD2 (6 bases). Trimming shortened V by 3 bases and J by 5 bases, and 17 bases separated the two germline ends. This CDR3 region has 15 residues. CDR1 is MNHEY and CDR2 is SMNVEV in the germline V gene (reference sequence). CDR3 coding DNA: TGTGCCAGCAGTTTGTCGTCGGGGAGGTTCAACGAGCAGTACTTC. It is translated as CASSLSSGRFNEQYF.

V usage is TRBV23-1 and J usage is TRBJ2-7; no definite D call. TRBV23-1 has ORF status, its function being uncertain. Trimming shortened V by 8 bases and J by 9 bases, and 11 bases separated the two germline ends. The CDR3 has 10 residues. CDR3 nucleotide sequence: TGCGCCAGCGTGTTCTTCGGGCAGTACTTC. Its protein product is CASVFFGQYF.

This chain links TRBV4-1 with TRBJ2-3; 7 positions match TRBD1. Germline V CDR1 and CDR2: MGHRA, YSYEKL. This CDR3 region has 16 residues. V shed 2 bases, J shed 2 bases, and the junction held 7 bases outside the gene matches. The CDR3, as DNA: TGCGCCAGCAGCCAATTACCCGGGACAGCCACAGATACGCAGTATTTT. Amino acids: CASSQLPGTATDTQYF.

The count of this clone is one. V is TRBV6-1 and J is TRBJ1-5; TRBD1 is a possible D gene (5 bases). Germline-derived CDR1 and CDR2 are MNHNS and SASEGT. The CDR3 runs 20 residues. V lost 4 bases, J lost 3 bases, and 28 bases lay in between. As DNA, the CDR3 is TGTGCCAGCAGTGCAAGAGACCCCAGGGCCTCCCTCGGTGACAATCAGCCCCAGCATTTT. This codes for CASSARDPRASLGDNQPQHF.

V usage is TRBV7-9 and J usage is TRBJ1-2; a weak D match, TRBD1 (5 bases). The V end was cut by 2 bases, the J end by 6 bases, with 19 bases between. The CDR3 has 16 residues. Germline V gene data show CDR1 as SEHNR and CDR2 as FQNEAQ (reference sequence). The CDR3 DNA follows: TGTGCCAGCAGCTTATATCCTACAGGTGGGGCAGATGGCTACACCTTC. Its translation is CASSLYPTGGADGYTF.

V gene TRBV4-3 combines with J gene TRBJ1-1; D gene ambiguous. Germline V gene lookup returns CDR1 LGHNA and CDR2 YSLEER. The CDR3 has 15 amino acids. V was pared by 0 bases and J by 3 bases, with 11 bases between. The CDR3 bases are TGCGCCAGCAGCCAAGATAAGGGAGGTGACACTGAAGCTTTCTTT. Its translation: CASSQDKGGDTEAFF.

This clone was counted a single time. J is TRBJ1-2 and V is TRBV21-1; no DNA check was done on the table's D call, TRBD1. TRBV21-1 is noted as a pseudogene. The CDR3 totals 15 residues. DNA of the CDR3: TGTGCCAGCAGCAAGAGAGGTGGGACAAGCTATGGCTACACCTTC. Amino acids: CASSKRGGTSYGYTF.

The chain links TRBV6-1 to TRBJ2-7; a weak D match, TRBD1 (5 bases). Trimming took off 0 bases at V and 4 bases at J, with 16 bases between the two ends. Germline V gene lookup returns CDR1 MNHNS and CDR2 SASEGT. The CDR3 extends over 16 amino acids. The CDR3, as DNA: TGTGCCAGCAGTGAAGCACTGGCAGGGTCCGGGTACGAGCAGTACTTC. This codes for CASSEALAGSGYEQYF.

This chain links TRBV5-6 with TRBJ1-3; D perhaps matches TRBD1 (5 bases). The CDR3 covers 16 residues. Germline V gene lookup returns CDR1 SGHDT and CDR2 YYEEEE. V was shortened by 4 bases and J by 0 bases, with 14 bases between the two germline ends. The CDR3 DNA reads TGTGCCAGCAGCAAAACAGGTTTGACCTCTGGAAACACCATATATTTT. Translating gives CASSKTGLTSGNTIYF.

The chain joins TRBV5-4 to TRBJ1-1; TRBD1 might be the D (6 bases). V shed 4 bases and J shed 4 bases, with 14 bases lying between them. The CDR3 covers 14 residues. Germline CDR1 and CDR2: SGHNT and YYREEE (reference sequence). For the CDR3, the DNA is TGTGCCAGCAGCCTGGGGCAGGGGAGCACTGAAGCTTTCTTT. Amino acid sequence: CASSLGQGSTEAFF.

The rearrangement links TRBV7-8 to TRBJ1-2; weak D call: TRBD1 (6 bases). This CDR3 region has 14 residues. CDR1 and CDR2 (germline): SGHVS, FQNEAQ. The V gene lost 5 bases and the J gene lost 6 bases, with 16 bases spanning the gap. The CDR3 loop reads CASSDRDKGHGYTF. The DNA of the CDR3 is TGTGCCAGCAGCGACCGGGACAAGGGGCATGGCTACACCTTC.

The chain carries TRBV21-1 and TRBJ2-7; the listed D gene, TRBD2, was not tested against the DNA. TRBV21-1 counts as a pseudogene. This CDR3 region has 17 residues. CDR3 DNA: TGTGCCAGCAGCAAAGTTCCCCTCCCGGGACTAGCGCTCGAGCAGTACTTC. This sequence encodes CASSKVPLPGLALEQYF.

The J gene is TRBJ2-7, the V gene TRBV7-8; TRBD1 matches at 8 bases. J was trimmed by 2 bases and V by 5 bases; bases with no gene match: 5. The CDR3 length is 14 residues. The germline gives CDR1 SGHVS, CDR2 FQNEAQ. For the CDR3, the DNA is TGTGCCAGCAGCCGAGGACAGGGACCCTACGAGCAGTACTTC. Translation: CASSRGQGPYEQYF.

The chain uses TRBV4-2 and TRBJ2-7, with 8 bases matching TRBD1. This CDR3 contains 16 residues. In germline, CDR1 is LGHNA, CDR2 YNFKEQ. With 3 bases clipped from V and 0 bases from J, the junction kept 7 bases outside the gene matches. Here the CDR3 reads CASSQRGQEPSYEQYF. CDR3 nucleotides: TGTGCCAGCAGCCAGCGGGGACAGGAACCCTCCTACGAGCAGTACTTC.

CDR3 coding DNA: TGTGCCAGCAGCTTGGTTGGGGGCTCCGCCTACGAGCAGTACTTC. Its translation is CASSLVGGSAYEQYF. The rearrangement links TRBV5-4 to TRBJ2-7; D is possibly TRBD1 (6 bases). V gave up 0 bases and J gave up 2 bases, with 12 bases separating them. The CDR3 has 15 amino acids. Germline loops: CDR1 SGHNT, CDR2 YYREEE (reference sequence). Drawing the rest from reference TRBV5-4 and TRBJ2-7, the complete variable domain is ETGVTQSPTHLIKTRGQQVTLRCSSQSGHNTVSWYQQALGQGPQFIFQYYREEENGRGNFPPRFSGLQFPNYSSELNVNALELDDSALYLCASSLVGGSAYEQYFGPGTRLTVT.

V and J are TRBV9 and TRBJ2-7; weak D call: TRBD1 (7 bases). The CDR3 loop spans 16 amino acids. Between the trimmed V and J ends, which lost 4 bases and 3 bases, there was a span of 20 bases. Germline CDR1 reads SGDLS; CDR2 reads YYNGEE. The chain's CDR3 is CASSPGGGTADYEQYF. Written as DNA, the CDR3 is TGTGCCAGCAGCCCCGGTGGGGGGACAGCCGACTACGAGCAGTACTTC.

The rearrangement links TRBV4-3 to TRBJ1-2; 8 nucleotides align to TRBD1. This CDR3 contains 15 residues. Germline values: CDR1 LGHNA, CDR2 YSLEER. The junction had 10 bases not matched to a gene; V was cut back by 2 bases and J by 8 bases. CDR3 sequence reads: CASSQWSRDRKGYTF. The CDR3 DNA reads as TGCGCCAGCAGCCAATGGTCTCGGGACAGGAAGGGCTACACCTTC.

This clone has a single count. The chain is built from TRBV7-2 and TRBJ1-3; possible D gene TRBD1, 5 bases. Trimming removed 1 base at V and 2 bases at J, with 9 bases between. Germline values: CDR1 SGHTA, CDR2 FQGNSA. The CDR3 covers 15 residues. The DNA for the CDR3 is TGTGCCAGCAGCTTAGAGTCAGGGACTGGAAACACCATATATTTT. Translated, it gives CASSLESGTGNTIYF.

In this sample, this clone turned up once. The V gene is TRBV6-5, the J gene TRBJ2-5; perhaps TRBD2 as D (5 bases). In germline, CDR1 is MNHEY, CDR2 SVGAGI. V shed 5 bases and J shed 0 bases, with 7 bases lying between them. The CDR3 contains 13 residues. The CDR3 DNA follows: TGTGCCAGCAGTCGGGATGACCAAGAGACCCAGTACTTC. It specifies CASSRDDQETQYF.

The chain has TRBV5-6 and TRBJ2-4, with a weak D call TRBD2 (6 bases). Trimming cost V 1 base and J 1 base, with 15 bases left between them. CDR1 and CDR2 (germline): SGHDT, YYEEEE. This CDR3 is built from 17 residues. CDR3 in amino acids: CASSLPTDGGAKNIQYF. CDR3 nucleotide sequence: TGTGCCAGCAGCTTGCCGACGGATGGAGGGGCCAAAAACATTCAGTACTTC. Full variable domain (missing parts from reference TRBV5-6 and TRBJ2-4): DAGVTQSPTHLIKTRGQQVTLRCSPKSGHDTVSWYQQALGQGPQFIFQYYEEEERQRGNFPDRFSGHQFPNYSSELNVNALLLGDSALYLCASSLPTDGGAKNIQYFGAGTRLSVL.

The chain employs TRBV11-2 and TRBJ1-2; possible D gene TRBD1, 6 bases. The V end lost 4 bases, the J end lost 0 bases, and 6 bases lay between the germline ends. This CDR3 contains 13 residues. Germline V gene lookup returns CDR1 SGHAT and CDR2 FQNNGV. The CDR3 region has the DNA TGTGCCAGCAGCTCAGGGGCTAACTATGGCTACACCTTC. It is translated as CASSSGANYGYTF.

This clone was counted a single time. The chain links TRBV7-9 to TRBJ1-1; 7 bases fit TRBD1. V gave up 8 bases and J gave up 1 base; unmatched junction bases: 10. Germline V CDR1 and CDR2: SEHNR, FQNEAQ (reference sequence). The CDR3 has 15 amino acids. The CDR3 DNA is TGTGCCAGCGTCCTTCGACAGGGTTCGAACACTGAAGCTTTCTTT. It encodes CASVLRQGSNTEAFF.

V gene TRBV6-5 combines with J gene TRBJ2-1; D might be TRBD1 (6 bases). The V and J ends lost 2 bases and 5 bases respectively, with 13 bases between them. Germline-derived CDR1 and CDR2 are MNHEY and SVGAGI. The CDR3 covers 15 residues. In nucleotides, the CDR3 is TGTGCCAGCAGTTACGTAGAGGGGGTTAACAATGAGCAGTTCTTC. Translated, it gives CASSYVEGVNNEQFF.

The chain combines TRBV27 with TRBJ2-5, with TRBD1 as a possible D gene (5 bases). Looked up from germline, CDR1 is MNHEY and CDR2 is SMNVEV (reference sequence). The CDR3 sequence is 14 residues long. Trimming shortened V by 2 bases and J by 0 bases, and 7 bases separated the two germline ends. CDR3 residues: CASSLRGYQETQYF. The CDR3 DNA follows: TGTGCCAGCAGTTTAAGGGGTTACCAAGAGACCCAGTACTTC.